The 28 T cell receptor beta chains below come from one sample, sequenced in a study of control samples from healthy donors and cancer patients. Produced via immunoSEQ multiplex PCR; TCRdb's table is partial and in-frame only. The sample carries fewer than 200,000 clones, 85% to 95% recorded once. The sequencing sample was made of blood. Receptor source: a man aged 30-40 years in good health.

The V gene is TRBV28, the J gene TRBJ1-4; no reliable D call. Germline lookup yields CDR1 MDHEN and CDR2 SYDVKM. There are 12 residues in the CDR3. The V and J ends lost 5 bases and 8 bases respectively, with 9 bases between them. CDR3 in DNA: TGTGCCAGCAGTCCCCTTGGGGAAAAACTGTTTTTT. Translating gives CASSPLGEKLFF.

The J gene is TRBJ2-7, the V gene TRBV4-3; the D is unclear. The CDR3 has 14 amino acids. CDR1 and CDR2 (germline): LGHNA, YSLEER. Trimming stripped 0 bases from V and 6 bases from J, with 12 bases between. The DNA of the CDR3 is TGCGCCAGCAGCCAAGAACACGGATCCGGCGAGCAGTACTTC. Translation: CASSQEHGSGEQYF.

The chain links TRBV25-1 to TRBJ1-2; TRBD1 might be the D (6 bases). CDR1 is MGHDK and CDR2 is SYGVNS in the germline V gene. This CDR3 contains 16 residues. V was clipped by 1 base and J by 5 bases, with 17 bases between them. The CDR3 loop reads CASSEFVGGAIYGYTF. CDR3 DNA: TGTGCCAGCAGTGAATTCGTGGGGGGGGCGATTTATGGCTACACCTTC.

The CDR3: CATSRDRDAYEQYF. The CDR3 DNA is TGTGCCACCAGCAGGGACAGGGACGCCTACGAGCAGTACTTC. The V gene is TRBV15, the J gene TRBJ2-7; 8 nucleotides line up with TRBD1. CDR3 size: 14 residues. CDR1 is LNHNV, CDR2 YYDKDF, per germline (reference sequence). V dropped 3 bases and J dropped 2; count of bases not matched to a gene: 3.

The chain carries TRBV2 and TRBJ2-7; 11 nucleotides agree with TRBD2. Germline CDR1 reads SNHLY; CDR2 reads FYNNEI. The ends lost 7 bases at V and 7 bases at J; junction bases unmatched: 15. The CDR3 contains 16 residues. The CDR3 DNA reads TGTGCCAGCACCCCACACCCGATAGCGGGGGGGCGAGAGCAGTACTTC. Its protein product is CASTPHPIAGGREQYF.

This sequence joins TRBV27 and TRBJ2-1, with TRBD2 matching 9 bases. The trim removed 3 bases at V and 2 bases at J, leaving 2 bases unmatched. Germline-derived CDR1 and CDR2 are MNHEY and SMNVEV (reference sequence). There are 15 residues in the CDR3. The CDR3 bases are TGTGCCAGCAGTTTCAGCGGGGGGCCCTACAATGAGCAGTTCTTC. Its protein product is CASSFSGGPYNEQFF.

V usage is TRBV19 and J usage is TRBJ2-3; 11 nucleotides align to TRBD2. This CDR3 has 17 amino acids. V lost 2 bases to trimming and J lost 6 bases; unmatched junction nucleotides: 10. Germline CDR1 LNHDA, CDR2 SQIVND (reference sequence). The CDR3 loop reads CASSISSGRPVRDTQYF. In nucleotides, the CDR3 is TGTGCCAGTAGTATATCTAGCGGGAGGCCTGTCAGGGATACGCAGTATTTT.

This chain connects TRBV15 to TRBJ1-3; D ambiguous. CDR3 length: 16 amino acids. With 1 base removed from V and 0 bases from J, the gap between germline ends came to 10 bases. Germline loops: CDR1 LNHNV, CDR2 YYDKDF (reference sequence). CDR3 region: CATSRGSVSSGNTIYF. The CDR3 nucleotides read TGTGCCACCAGCAGAGGGTCAGTTAGCTCTGGAAACACCATATATTTT.

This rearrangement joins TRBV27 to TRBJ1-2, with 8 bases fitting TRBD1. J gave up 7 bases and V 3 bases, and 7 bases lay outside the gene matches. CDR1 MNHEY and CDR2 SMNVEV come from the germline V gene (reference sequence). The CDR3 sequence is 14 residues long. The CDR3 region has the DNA TGTGCCAGCAGTTTGTCACAGGGGGGAGGTGGCTACACCTTC. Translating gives CASSLSQGGGGYTF.

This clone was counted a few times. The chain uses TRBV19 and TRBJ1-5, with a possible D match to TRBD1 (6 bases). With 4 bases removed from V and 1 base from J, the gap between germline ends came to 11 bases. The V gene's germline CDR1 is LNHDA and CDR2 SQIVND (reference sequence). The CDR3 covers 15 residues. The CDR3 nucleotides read TGTGCCAGTAGTAGGGCAGGGGAAAGCAATCAGCCCCAGCATTTT. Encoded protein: CASSRAGESNQPQHF.

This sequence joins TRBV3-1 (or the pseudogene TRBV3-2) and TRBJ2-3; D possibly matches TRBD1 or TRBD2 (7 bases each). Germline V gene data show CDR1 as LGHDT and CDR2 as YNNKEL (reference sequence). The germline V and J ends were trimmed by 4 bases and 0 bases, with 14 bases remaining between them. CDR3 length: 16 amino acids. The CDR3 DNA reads TGTGCCAGCAGCCCAGCGGGACAGACCAGCACAGATACGCAGTATTTT. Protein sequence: CASSPAGQTSTDTQYF.

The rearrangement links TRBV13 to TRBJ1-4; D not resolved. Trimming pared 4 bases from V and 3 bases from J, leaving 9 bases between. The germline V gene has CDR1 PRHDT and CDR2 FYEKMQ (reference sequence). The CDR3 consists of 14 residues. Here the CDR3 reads CASSWKGSNEKLFF. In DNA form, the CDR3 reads TGTGCCAGCAGCTGGAAAGGGTCTAATGAAAAACTGTTTTTT.

CDR3 region: CASSEQGYEQYF. CDR3 coding DNA: TGTGCCAGCAGTGAACAGGGCTACGAGCAGTACTTC. The V call is TRBV6-1, the J call TRBJ2-7; D may be TRBD1 (5 bases). V shed 2 bases and J shed 3 bases, with 5 bases lying between them. The CDR3 covers 12 residues. Germline loops: CDR1 MNHNS, CDR2 SASEGT.

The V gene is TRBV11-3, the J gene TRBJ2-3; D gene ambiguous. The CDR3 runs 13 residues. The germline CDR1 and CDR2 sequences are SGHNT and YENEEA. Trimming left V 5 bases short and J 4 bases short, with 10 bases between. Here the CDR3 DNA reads TGTGCCAGCAGCCTCTGGCCCCCAGATACGCAGTATTTT. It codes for CASSLWPPDTQYF.

CDR3 in amino acids: CASSQEGQGFREQYF. CDR3 coding DNA: TGTGCCAGCAGCCAAGAGGGACAGGGCTTTCGCGAGCAGTACTTC. This chain links TRBV14 with TRBJ2-7, with TRBD1 matching 9 bases. V gave up 0 bases and J gave up 6 bases; unmatched junction bases: 6. From germline, CDR1 is SGHDN and CDR2 FVKESK. The CDR3 has 15 amino acids.

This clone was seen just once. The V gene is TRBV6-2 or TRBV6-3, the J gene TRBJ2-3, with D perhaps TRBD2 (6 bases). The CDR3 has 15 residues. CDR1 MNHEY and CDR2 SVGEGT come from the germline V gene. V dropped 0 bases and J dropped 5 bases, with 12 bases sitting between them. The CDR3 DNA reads TGTGCCAGCAGTTACTCGGCTAGCGATTTAGATACGCAGTATTTT. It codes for CASSYSASDLDTQYF.

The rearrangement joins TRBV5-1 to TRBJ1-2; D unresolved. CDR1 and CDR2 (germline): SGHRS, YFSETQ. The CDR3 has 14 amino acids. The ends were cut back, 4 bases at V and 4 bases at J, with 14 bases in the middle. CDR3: CASSPFQAGYGYTF. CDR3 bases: TGCGCCAGCAGCCCTTTTCAGGCGGGCTATGGCTACACCTTC.

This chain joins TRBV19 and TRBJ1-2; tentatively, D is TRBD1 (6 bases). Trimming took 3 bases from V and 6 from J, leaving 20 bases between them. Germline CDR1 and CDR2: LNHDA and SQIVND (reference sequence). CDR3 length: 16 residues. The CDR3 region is CASSMRGTGRGNGYTF. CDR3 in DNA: TGTGCCAGTAGTATGAGGGGGACGGGACGTGGAAATGGCTACACCTTC.

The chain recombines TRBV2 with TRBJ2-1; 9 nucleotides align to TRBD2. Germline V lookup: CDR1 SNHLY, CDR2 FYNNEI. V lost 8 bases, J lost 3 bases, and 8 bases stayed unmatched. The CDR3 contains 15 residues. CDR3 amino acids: CASLSPSGIYNEQFF. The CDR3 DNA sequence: TGTGCCAGCCTCTCGCCTAGCGGGATCTACAATGAGCAGTTCTTC.

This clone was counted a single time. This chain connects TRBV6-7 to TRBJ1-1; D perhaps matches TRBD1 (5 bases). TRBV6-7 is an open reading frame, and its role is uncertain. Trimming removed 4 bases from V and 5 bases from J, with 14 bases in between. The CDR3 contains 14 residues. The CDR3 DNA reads TGTGCCAGCAGTTTCTTTCCAGGGAGTACTGAAGCTTTCTTT. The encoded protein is CASSFFPGSTEAFF.

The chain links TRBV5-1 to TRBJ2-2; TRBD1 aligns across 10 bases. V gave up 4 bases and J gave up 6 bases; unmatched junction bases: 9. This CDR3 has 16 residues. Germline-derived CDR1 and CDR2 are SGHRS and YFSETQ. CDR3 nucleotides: TGCGCCAGCAGCCCGCAGGACAGGGGGGTGGCCGGGGAGCTGTTTTTT. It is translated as CASSPQDRGVAGELFF. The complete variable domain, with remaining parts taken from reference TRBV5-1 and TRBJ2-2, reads KAGVTQTPRYLIKTRGQQVTLSCSPISGHRSVSWYQQTPGQGLQFLFEYFSETQRNKGNFPGRFSGRQFSNSRSEMNVSTLELGDSALYLCASSPQDRGVAGELFFGEGSRLTVL.

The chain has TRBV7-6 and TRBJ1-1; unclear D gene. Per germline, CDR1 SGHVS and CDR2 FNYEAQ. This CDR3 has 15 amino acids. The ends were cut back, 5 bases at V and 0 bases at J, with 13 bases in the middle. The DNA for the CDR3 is TGTGCCAGCAGCCAAAGGAGTGCTATGAACACTGAAGCTTTCTTT. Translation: CASSQRSAMNTEAFF.

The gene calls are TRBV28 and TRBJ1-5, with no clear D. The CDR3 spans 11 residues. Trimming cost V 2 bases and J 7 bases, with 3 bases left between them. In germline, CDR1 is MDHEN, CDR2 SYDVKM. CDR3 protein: CASSLNQPQHF. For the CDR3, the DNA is TGTGCCAGCAGTTTAAACCAGCCCCAGCATTTT.

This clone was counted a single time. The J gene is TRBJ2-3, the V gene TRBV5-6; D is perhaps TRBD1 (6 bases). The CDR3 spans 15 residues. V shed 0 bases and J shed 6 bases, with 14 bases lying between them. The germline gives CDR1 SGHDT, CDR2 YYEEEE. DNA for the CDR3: TGTGCCAGCAGCTTGGTTCAGGCCCAGGGGGATACGCAGTATTTT. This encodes CASSLVQAQGDTQYF.

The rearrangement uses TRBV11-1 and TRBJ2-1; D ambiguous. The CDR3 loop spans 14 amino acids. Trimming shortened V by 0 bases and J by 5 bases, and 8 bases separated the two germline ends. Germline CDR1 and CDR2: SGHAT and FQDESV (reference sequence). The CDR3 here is CASSLARRNNEQFF. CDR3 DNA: TGTGCCAGCAGCTTAGCGCGACGGAACAATGAGCAGTTCTTC.

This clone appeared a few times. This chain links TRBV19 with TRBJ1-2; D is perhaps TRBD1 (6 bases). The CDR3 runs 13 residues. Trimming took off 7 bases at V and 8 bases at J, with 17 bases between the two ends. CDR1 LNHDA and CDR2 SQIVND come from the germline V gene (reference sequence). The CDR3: CASTAVGGRGYTF. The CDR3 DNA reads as TGTGCCAGTACCGCGGTAGGGGGGAGAGGCTACACCTTC.

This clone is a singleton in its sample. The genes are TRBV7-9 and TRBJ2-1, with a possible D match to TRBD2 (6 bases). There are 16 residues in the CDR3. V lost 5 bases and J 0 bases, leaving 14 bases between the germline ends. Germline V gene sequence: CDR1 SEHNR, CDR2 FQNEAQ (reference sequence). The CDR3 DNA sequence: TGTGCCAGCAGCACCCCTAGCGCAAGCTCCTACAATGAGCAGTTCTTC. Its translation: CASSTPSASSYNEQFF.

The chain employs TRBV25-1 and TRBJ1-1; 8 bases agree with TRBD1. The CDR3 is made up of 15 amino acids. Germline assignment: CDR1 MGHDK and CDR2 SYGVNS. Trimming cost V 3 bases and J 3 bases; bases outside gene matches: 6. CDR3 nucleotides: TGTGCCAGCAGTGAGATGGACAGGGACGACACTGAAGCTTTCTTT. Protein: CASSEMDRDDTEAFF.